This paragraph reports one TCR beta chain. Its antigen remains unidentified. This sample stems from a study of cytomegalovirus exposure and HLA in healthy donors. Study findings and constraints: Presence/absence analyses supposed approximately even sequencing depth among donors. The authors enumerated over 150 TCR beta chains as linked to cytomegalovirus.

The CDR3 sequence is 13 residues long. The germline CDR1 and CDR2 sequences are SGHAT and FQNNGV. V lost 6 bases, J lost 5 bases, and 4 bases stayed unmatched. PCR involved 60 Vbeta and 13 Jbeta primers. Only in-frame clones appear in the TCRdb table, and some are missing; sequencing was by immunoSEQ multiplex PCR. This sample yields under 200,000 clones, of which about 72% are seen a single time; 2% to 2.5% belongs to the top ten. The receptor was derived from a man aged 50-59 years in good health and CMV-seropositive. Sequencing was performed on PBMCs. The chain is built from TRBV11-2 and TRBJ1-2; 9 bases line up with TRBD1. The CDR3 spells CASRGTGLYGYTF. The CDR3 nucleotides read TGTGCCAGCAGGGGGACAGGGCTATATGGCTACACCTTC.